This record concerns one T cell receptor (beta chain) sequence. What antigen it recognizes has not been identified. It has no much larger one-base neighbor in the sample; base qualities were not kept. Inclusive of the bounding cysteine and phenylalanine, the CDR3 is 14 residues long. Only the CDR3 DNA is retained, 42 bases long and in frame from the first base. Based on the germline V gene, the CDR1 and CDR2 sequences are MGHRA and YSYEKL. V was cut back by 0 bases and J by 2 bases, leaving a gap of 7 bases between them. Ophthalmopathy patients had moderately to severely active disease, with a Clinical Activity Score of 3 or more, a NOSPECS grade of 4 or more, and a disease duration of less than 3 months. The study excluded patients with uncontrolled infections, other autoimmune diseases, pregnancy or lactation. Clinical symptoms, serum thyroxine and TRAb, thyroid ultrasound, and orbital computed tomography formed the basis for the diagnoses. Ficoll-Paque density gradient centrifugation was used to isolate PBMCs from approximately 11 ml of fresh peripheral blood. Total RNA was extracted with Trizol reagent, and quality was checked on an Agilent 2100 Bioanalyzer.

Amplification of TCR beta CDR3 regions was carried out from RNA transcripts. The first round of RT-PCR for the TCR CDR3 was performed with the HTBI primer set and the Qiagen OneStep RT-PCR kit. A second multiplex PCR round built the libraries, followed by size selection and purification. Libraries were sequenced paired-end with 100 bp reads on an Illumina HiSeq2000. Under the source paper's analysis protocol: Raw data were processed with SOAPnuke, discarding reads with adapters, uncalled bases, mean Phred below 15, or no exact constant-primer or identifier match. COPE v1.2.5 was used to merge the high-quality paired reads, and each unique nucleotide sequence was defined as a clonotype. MiTCR v1.1 was used to align clonotypes to the IMGT TRBV, TRBD and TRBJ reference segments. Only V-J combinations with frequency above 0.0001, covering 99% to 99.2% of repertoires, were analysed. A TCS score was defined as the ratio between F50 (clonal expansion) and ExV (chaos), using BLOSUM62-based TCRdist between CDR3 peptides within each V-J. Welch's t-statistics and random forest reduced just over 500 V-J features to 13, which were used in a naive Bayes classifier (R e1071). TCRdb's own reprocessing of the public reads used fastp at Q25 and MiXCR and kept productive beta chains. Rows with one shared CDR3 protein collapse into an entry with the most common genes and DNA. TCRdb's processing, not the authors' own work, is the source of the V and J calls. For this sample there are around 600,000 distinct CDR3 sequences; approximately 14% appear just once. Of the sample, around 13% falls within the top ten clones.

This specimen comes from a study of T cells in Graves' hyperthyroidism and ophthalmopathy (dated by TCRdb to between 2019 and 2020). For context, the study as a whole: Peripheral blood samples were taken at initial diagnosis, before any treatment was given. The study also compared thyroid tissue and blood T-cell repertoires from several Graves' hyperthyroidism patients. Whether ophthalmopathy could be predicted prospectively was tested in an independent validation cohort made up of under 20 hyperthyroidism patients plus 17 patients who later progressed to ophthalmopathy. For training and testing, the 100 or so patients in the discovery cohort were randomly divided in a 7:3 ratio. After blood sampling, hyperthyroidism patients were treated with methimazole at a starting dose of 30 mg daily, and ophthalmopathy patients were treated with high-dose intravenous methylprednisolone. To identify TCR V-J signatures that set the groups apart, the researchers used a discovery cohort of about a hundred patients, made up of some 41 with Graves' ophthalmopathy and about 55 with stable Graves' hyperthyroidism. TCR Vbeta CDR3 sequencing of some 140 peripheral blood samples (over 40 ophthalmopathy, 75 hyperthyroidism and around 17 progressor patients) is reported in the paper. Here is what the overall study found, with its caveats: Most expanded thyroid clonotypes (frequency above 0.001) were also detected in blood, suggesting blood repertoires may reflect thyroid immune responses. Ophthalmopathy was separated from stable hyperthyroidism by a 13 V-J signature model, with over 85% sensitivity and about 81% specificity obtained in cross-validation and 80%/75% obtained in testing. No statistical method was used to set the sample size in advance, and investigators knew the group allocation. In validation, the model predicted progression to ophthalmopathy with over 60% sensitivity and roughly 72% specificity, a median of about six months before onset.

The chain is made from TRBV4-1 and TRBJ1-1, with no confidently assigned D gene. Sequencing input: blood. This clonotype originated in a woman between 45 and 65 years old with Graves' ophthalmopathy. The CDR3 here reads CASSQEARNTEAFF. The DNA sequence reads TGCGCCAGCAGCCAAGAAGCCAGAAACACTGAAGCTTTCTTT.